This entry features one T cell receptor beta chain sequence. Its matching antigen is unknown. This sample was taken from a study of T cell repertoires in cytomegalovirus infection. Points from the study as a whole: CMV-specific TCR beta clonotypes restricted by HLA-C dominated the ex vivo response.

Looked up from germline, CDR1 is DFQATT and CDR2 is SNEGSKA (reference sequence). V dropped 6 bases and J dropped 0; count of bases not matched to a gene: 13. There are 18 residues in the CDR3. MiXCR, run by TCRdb on the reads, gives a single entry per CDR3 protein. The sample holds about 250,000 distinct CDR3 sequences, more than 9% seen once. V gene TRBV20-1 combines with J gene TRBJ2-1; 11 nucleotides align to TRBD2. The source of this sequence is a human donor in good health (CMV status not recorded). Some clones in this sample may be carry-over from other donors' samples. Sequencing was performed on PBMCs. The CDR3: CSAISGGASSSSYNEQFF. CDR3 nucleotide sequence: TGCAGTGCAATTAGCGGGGGGGCGAGTTCGAGCTCCTACAATGAGCAGTTCTTC.